The rows below give T cell receptor beta chains drawn from one sample of a study of identical twins. TCRdb re-analysed the 5' RACE reads in MiXCR, keeping a single row per CDR3 protein. The sample lists roughly 200,000 distinct CDR3 sequences; approximately 8.3% were seen once. These data also featured in a second study, about yellow fever vaccine responses in identical twins.

Input material: memory (CD45RO+) T cells sorted from blood. Receptors were obtained from a woman between 18 and 29 years old in good health. Both conserved end residues are part of each CDR3.

V: TRBV7-2; J: TRBJ2-5; length: 12; CDR3: CASSQQGETQYF
V: TRBV3-1; J: TRBJ2-3; length: 16; CDR3: CASSSRDRDFTDTQYF
V: TRBV6-1; J: TRBJ1-6; length: 14; CDR3: CASSPGLTNSPLHF
V: TRBV6-6; J: TRBJ2-5; length: 13; CDR3: CASSLRDRETQYF
V: TRBV29-1; J: TRBJ1-1; length: 15; CDR3: CSVVRGPLMNTEAFF
V: TRBV11-3; J: TRBJ2-7; length: 14; CDR3: CASSLEQGDYEQYF
V: TRBV7-6; J: TRBJ2-5; length: 18; CDR3: CASSLTSRSGREQETQYF
V: TRBV28; J: TRBJ2-3; length: 15; CDR3: CASSRRQASTDTQYF
V: TRBV20-1; J: TRBJ2-4; length: 13; CDR3: CSARGMTENIQYF
V: TRBV28; J: TRBJ2-5; length: 19; CDR3: CASSLTTRGHSTPEETQYF
V: TRBV10-2; J: TRBJ2-3; length: 13; CDR3: CASLDRGTDTQYF
V: TRBV4-3; J: TRBJ2-3; length: 13; CDR3: CASSQLAGDTQYF
V: TRBV7-3; J: TRBJ2-7; length: 14; CDR3: CASSLLSGPYEQYF
V: TRBV3-1; J: TRBJ1-2; length: 14; CDR3: CASSQYLGNYGYTF
V: TRBV5-5; J: TRBJ1-5; length: 14; CDR3: CASSLADGNQPQHF
V: TRBV10-3; J: TRBJ1-6; length: 14; CDR3: CAISEDSYNSPLHF
V: TRBV5-6; J: TRBJ2-3; length: 15; CDR3: CASSTGLASTDTQYF
V: TRBV5-1; J: TRBJ1-5; length: 14; CDR3: CASRPGTGAQPQHF
V: TRBV10-2; J: TRBJ1-2; length: 11; CDR3: CASKGTSGYTF
V: TRBV28; J: TRBJ2-1; length: 13; CDR3: CASSLAGWNEQFF
V: TRBV28; J: TRBJ1-1; length: 13; CDR3: CASSDRFPPEAFF
V: TRBV5-1; J: TRBJ1-1; length: 15; CDR3: CASSSAGTKNTEAFF
V: TRBV15; J: TRBJ1-1; length: 16; CDR3: CATSRDFRGSNTEAFF
V: TRBV20-1; J: TRBJ2-2; length: 14; CDR3: CSARGGGKAGELFF
V: TRBV5-6; J: TRBJ1-1; length: 14; CDR3: CASSVRDRDTEAFF
V: TRBV9; J: TRBJ2-3; length: 16; CDR3: CASSALAGSSTDTQYF
V: TRBV5-1; J: TRBJ2-7; length: 15; CDR3: CASSLDGGPTYEQYF
V: TRBV20-1; J: TRBJ1-6; length: 14; CDR3: CSASRDRGSSPLHF
V: TRBV27; J: TRBJ1-6; length: 13; CDR3: CASSSRYNSPLHF
V: TRBV11-2; J: TRBJ2-1; length: 11; CDR3: CASRGRNEQFF
V: TRBV6-2/TRBV6-3; J: TRBJ1-5; length: 15; CDR3: CASSRSRDNGQPQHF
V: TRBV7-2; J: TRBJ2-5; length: 13; CDR3: CASSLRREETQYF
V: TRBV4-2; J: TRBJ2-1; length: 15; CDR3: CASSQGGGGVNWQFF
V: TRBV29-1; J: TRBJ1-1; length: 13; CDR3: CSVAGSANTEAFF
V: TRBV7-8; J: TRBJ2-6; length: 15; CDR3: CASRGGISGANVLTF
V: TRBV12-3/TRBV12-4; J: TRBJ1-4; length: 14; CDR3: CASSFPATNEKLFF
V: TRBV11-2; J: TRBJ2-5; length: 17; CDR3: CASSLDPPGGGRMTQYF
V: TRBV7-9; J: TRBJ2-7; length: 14; CDR3: CASSQVAGTYEQYF
V: TRBV7-3; J: TRBJ2-1; length: 19; CDR3: CASSPVGLVGNPRGNEQFF
V: TRBV3-1; J: TRBJ1-2; length: 12; CDR3: CASSLSTWGYTF
V: TRBV5-1; J: TRBJ1-5; length: 14; CDR3: CASRAAGDNQPQHF
V: TRBV28; J: TRBJ2-7; length: 16; CDR3: CASSYTGQTTTYEQYF
V: TRBV7-9; J: TRBJ1-1; length: 14; CDR3: CASTPNGGSSGAFF
V: TRBV20-1; J: TRBJ2-7; length: 12; CDR3: CSVGDRLYEQYF
V: TRBV7-8; J: TRBJ2-7; length: 16; CDR3: CASSLGPSTGTYEQYF
V: TRBV12-3/TRBV12-4; J: TRBJ2-3; length: 18; CDR3: CARSYQMPRDRDTDKQYF
V: TRBV20-1; J: TRBJ2-5; length: 13; CDR3: CSCSERGGETQYF
V: TRBV29-1; J: TRBJ2-7; length: 12; CDR3: CSVGTAFYEQYF
V: TRBV6-2/TRBV6-3; J: TRBJ2-1; length: 16; CDR3: CASSSPRGLSYNEQFF
V: TRBV28; J: TRBJ2-7; length: 15; CDR3: CASSLGVDREYEQYF
V: TRBV2; J: TRBJ1-1; length: 15; CDR3: CASSEQDSWNTEAFF
V: TRBV5-1; J: TRBJ2-2; length: 15; CDR3: CASSTGTINTGELFF
V: TRBV20-1; J: TRBJ2-6; length: 14; CDR3: CSAIRDSGANVLTF
V: TRBV5-1; J: TRBJ2-3; length: 14; CDR3: CASSSRGQEDTQYF